This T cell receptor (beta chain) was retrieved from a study of blood T cell repertoires in COVID-19. Study background: From T cells, B-cell-depleted T cells, or PBMCs came the material, which was cDNA or gDNA.

This clone has a handful of counts. Germline-derived CDR1 and CDR2 are MGHRA and YSYEKL. The CDR3 consists of 13 residues. V gave up 5 bases and J gave up 3 bases; unmatched junction bases: 3. Source study methods: By means of reference gene primer amplification, nucleated cell counts were estimated. Method: immunoSEQ multiplex PCR; TCRdb's copy keeps in-frame clones and lacks some. V and J calls plus clone size are reproduced from that table; the DNA served to infer D and trimming. The sample records about 62,000 clones, around 66% being singletons. The source material was PBMCs or T cells enriched from blood (not recorded which). The chain uses TRBV4-1 and TRBJ1-1; 7 bases align to TRBD1. The source is a woman in her sixties or seventies who had been exposed to COVID-19. The CDR3 protein is CASSVQGDTEAFF. The CDR3 coding sequence is TGCGCCAGCAGCGTGCAGGGGGACACTGAAGCTTTCTTT.